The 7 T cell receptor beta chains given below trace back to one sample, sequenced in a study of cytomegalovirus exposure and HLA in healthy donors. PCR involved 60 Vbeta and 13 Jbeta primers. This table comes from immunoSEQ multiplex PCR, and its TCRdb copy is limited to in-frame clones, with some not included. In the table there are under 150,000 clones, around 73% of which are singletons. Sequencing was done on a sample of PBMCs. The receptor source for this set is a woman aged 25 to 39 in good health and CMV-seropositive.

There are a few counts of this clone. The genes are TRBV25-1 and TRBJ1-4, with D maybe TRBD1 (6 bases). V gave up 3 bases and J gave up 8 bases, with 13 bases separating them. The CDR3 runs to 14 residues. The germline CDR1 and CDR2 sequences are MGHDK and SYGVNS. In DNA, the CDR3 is TGTGCCAGCAGTGAGACACAGGGTGGAGAAAAACTGTTTTTT. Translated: CASSETQGGEKLFF.

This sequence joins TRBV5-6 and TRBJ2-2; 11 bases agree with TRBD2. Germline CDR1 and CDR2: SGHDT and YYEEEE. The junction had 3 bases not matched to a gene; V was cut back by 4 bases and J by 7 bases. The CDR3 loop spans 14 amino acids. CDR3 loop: CASSQGLADGELFF. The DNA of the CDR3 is TGTGCCAGCAGCCAGGGACTAGCGGACGGGGAGCTGTTTTTT. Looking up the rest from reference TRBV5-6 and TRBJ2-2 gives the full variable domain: DAGVTQSPTHLIKTRGQQVTLRCSPKSGHDTVSWYQQALGQGPQFIFQYYEEEERQRGNFPDRFSGHQFPNYSSELNVNALLLGDSALYLCASSQGLADGELFFGEGSRLTVL.

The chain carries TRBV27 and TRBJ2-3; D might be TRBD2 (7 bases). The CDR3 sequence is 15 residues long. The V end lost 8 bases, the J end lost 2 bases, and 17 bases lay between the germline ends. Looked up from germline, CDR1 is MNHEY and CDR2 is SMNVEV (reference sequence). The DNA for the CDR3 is TGTGCCAGCGGGGGGGGGCTGCTTTACACAGATACGCAGTATTTT. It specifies CASGGGLLYTDTQYF.

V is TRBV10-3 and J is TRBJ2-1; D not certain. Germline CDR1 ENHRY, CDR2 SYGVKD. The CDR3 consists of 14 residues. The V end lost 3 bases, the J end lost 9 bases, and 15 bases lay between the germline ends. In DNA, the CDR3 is TGTGCCATCAGTGACTCCCGGAGCGACTCTGAGCAGTTCTTC. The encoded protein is CAISDSRSDSEQFF.

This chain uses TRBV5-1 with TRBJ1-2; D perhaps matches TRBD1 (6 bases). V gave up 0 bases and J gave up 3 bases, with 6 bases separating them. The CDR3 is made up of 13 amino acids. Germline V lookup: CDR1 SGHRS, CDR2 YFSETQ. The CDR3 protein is CASSLAGDYGYTF. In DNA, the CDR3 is TGCGCCAGCAGCTTGGCAGGGGACTATGGCTACACCTTC.

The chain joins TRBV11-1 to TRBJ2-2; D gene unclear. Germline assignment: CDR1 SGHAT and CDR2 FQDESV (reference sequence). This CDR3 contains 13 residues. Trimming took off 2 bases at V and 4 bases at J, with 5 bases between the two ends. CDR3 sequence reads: CASSLTSTGELFF. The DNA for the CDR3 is TGTGCCAGCAGCTTAACAAGCACCGGGGAGCTGTTTTTT.

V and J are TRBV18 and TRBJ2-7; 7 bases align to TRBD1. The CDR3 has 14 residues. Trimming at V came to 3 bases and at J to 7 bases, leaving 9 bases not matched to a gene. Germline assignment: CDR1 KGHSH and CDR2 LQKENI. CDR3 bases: TGTGCCAGCTCACCGGTGACAGGGCACTGGGAGCAGTACTTC. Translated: CASSPVTGHWEQYF.